A single T cell receptor beta chain is shown here with its context. Germline assignment: CDR1 LNHNV and CDR2 YYDKDF (reference sequence). CDR3 length: 15 residues. V lost 0 bases to trimming and J lost 5 bases; unmatched junction nucleotides: 2. This sample is drawn from a study of blood T cell repertoires in COVID-19. Across the whole study: COVID-19 samples from acute and convalescent phases originated in the United States, Italy and Spain. T cells, B-cell-depleted T cells, or PBMCs supplied cDNA or gDNA.

Study processing details: Estimated nucleated cell counts came from reference gene primer amplification. Profiled with immunoSEQ multiplex PCR; TCRdb holds only in-frame clones, not every one. That table furnishes V, J and clone size, whereas the DNA furnished D and trimming. The table includes hundreds of thousands of clones, roughly 80% detected once. Sequenced sample: peripheral blood. The receptor comes from a woman older than 75 with acute or convalescent COVID-19. The chain combines TRBV15 with TRBJ2-7, with TRBD1 identical over 12 bases. The CDR3, as DNA: TGTGCCACCAGCAGAGATGGGACAGGGGGCGACGAGCAGTACTTC. The encoded protein is CATSRDGTGGDEQYF.